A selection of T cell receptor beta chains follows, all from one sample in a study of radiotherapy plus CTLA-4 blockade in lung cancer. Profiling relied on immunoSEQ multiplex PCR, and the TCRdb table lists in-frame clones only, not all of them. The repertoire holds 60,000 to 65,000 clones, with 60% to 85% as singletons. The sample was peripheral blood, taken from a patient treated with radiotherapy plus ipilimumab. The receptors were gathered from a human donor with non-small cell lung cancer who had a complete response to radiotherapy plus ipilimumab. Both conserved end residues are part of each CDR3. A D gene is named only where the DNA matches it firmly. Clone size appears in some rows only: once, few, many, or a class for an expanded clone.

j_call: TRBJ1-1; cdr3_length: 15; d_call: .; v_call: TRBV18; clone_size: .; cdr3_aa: CASSPRTDRRGEAFF; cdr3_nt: TGTGCCAGCTCACCACGAACTGACAGGAGGGGTGAAGCTTTCTTT
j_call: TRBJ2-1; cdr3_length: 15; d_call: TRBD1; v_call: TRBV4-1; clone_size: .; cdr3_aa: CASSQVGQGANEQFF; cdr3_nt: TGCGCCAGCAGCCAAGTCGGACAGGGGGCGAATGAGCAGTTCTTC
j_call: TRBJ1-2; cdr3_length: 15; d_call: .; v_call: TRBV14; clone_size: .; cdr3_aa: CASSQARGRYYGYTF; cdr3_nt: TGTGCCAGCAGCCAAGCCCGGGGGCGGTACTATGGCTACACCTTC
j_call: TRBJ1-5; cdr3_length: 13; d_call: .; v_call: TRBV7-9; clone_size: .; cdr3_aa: CASSLGWDQPQHF; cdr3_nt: TGTGCCAGCAGCTTAGGGTGGGATCAGCCCCAGCATTTT
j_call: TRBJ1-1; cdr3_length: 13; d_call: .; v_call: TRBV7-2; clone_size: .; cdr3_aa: CASSLGQNTEAFF; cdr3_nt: TGTGCCAGCAGCTTAGGGCAGAACACTGAAGCTTTCTTT
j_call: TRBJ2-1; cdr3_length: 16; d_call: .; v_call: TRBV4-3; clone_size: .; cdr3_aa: CASSQDMMRNVVEQFF; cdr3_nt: TGCGCCAGCAGCCAAGATATGATGCGTAATGTGGTTGAGCAGTTCTTC
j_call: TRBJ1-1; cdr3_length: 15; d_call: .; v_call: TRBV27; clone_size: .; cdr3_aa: CASSLWGTQSTGAFF; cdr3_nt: TGTGCCAGCAGTTTATGGGGGACCCAATCCACTGGGGCTTTCTTT
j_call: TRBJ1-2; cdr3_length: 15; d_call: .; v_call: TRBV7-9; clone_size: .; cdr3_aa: CASSPSGVRNYGYTF; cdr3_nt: TGTGCCAGCAGCCCCTCAGGGGTCCGCAACTATGGCTACACCTTC
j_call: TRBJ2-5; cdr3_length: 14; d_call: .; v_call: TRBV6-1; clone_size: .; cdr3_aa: CASSPKTGRETQYF; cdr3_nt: TGTGCCAGCAGCCCAAAAACAGGGAGAGAGACCCAGTACTTC
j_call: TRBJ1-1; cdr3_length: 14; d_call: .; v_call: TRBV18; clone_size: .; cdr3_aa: CASSPTSQATEAFF; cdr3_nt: TGTGCCAGCTCACCAACATCACAGGCCACTGAAGCTTTCTTT
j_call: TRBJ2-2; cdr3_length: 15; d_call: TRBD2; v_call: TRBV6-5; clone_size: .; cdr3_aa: CASRPTSGSVGELFF; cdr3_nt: TGTGCCAGCAGACCCACTAGCGGGAGTGTCGGGGAGCTGTTTTTT
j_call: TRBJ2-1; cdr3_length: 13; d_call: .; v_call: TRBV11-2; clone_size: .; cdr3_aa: CASSTNRNNEQFF; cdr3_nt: TGTGCCAGCAGCACCAACCGTAACAATGAGCAGTTCTTC
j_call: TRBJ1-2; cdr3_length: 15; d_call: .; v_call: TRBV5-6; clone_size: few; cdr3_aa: CASSLSFGQNYGYTF; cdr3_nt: TGTGCCAGCAGCTTGAGTTTCGGACAGAACTATGGCTACACCTTC
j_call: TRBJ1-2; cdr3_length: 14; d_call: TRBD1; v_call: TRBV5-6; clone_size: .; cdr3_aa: CASSLDRGEYGYTF; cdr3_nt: TGTGCCAGCAGCTTGGACAGGGGGGAGTATGGCTACACCTTC
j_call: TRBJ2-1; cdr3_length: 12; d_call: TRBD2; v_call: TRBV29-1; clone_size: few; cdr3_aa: CSVGLPEDGQFF; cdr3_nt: TGCAGCGTGGGACTACCGGAAGATGGGCAGTTCTTC
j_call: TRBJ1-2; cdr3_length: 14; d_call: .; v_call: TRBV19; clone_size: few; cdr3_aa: CASSARDVPYGYTF; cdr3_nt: TGTGCCAGTAGTGCACGGGACGTCCCCTATGGCTACACCTTC
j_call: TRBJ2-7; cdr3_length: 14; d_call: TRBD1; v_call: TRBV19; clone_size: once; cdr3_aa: CASTPGQDRLKQYF; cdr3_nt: TGTGCCAGTACCCCGGGACAGGACCGTCTGAAGCAGTACTTC
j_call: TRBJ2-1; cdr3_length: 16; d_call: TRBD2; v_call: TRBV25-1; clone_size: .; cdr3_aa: CASSGAAGGWRNEQFF; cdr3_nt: TGTGCCAGCAGTGGGGCAGCGGGAGGGTGGAGGAATGAGCAGTTCTTC
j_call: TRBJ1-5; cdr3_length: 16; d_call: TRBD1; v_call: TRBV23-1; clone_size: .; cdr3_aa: CASSQSWQGADQPQHF; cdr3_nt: TGCGCCAGCAGTCAATCGTGGCAGGGGGCCGACCAGCCCCAGCATTTT
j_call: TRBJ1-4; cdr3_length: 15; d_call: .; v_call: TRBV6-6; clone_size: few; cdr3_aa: CASTRSPRGDEKLFF; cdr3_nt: TGTGCCAGCACCAGGAGCCCACGGGGAGACGAAAAACTGTTTTTT
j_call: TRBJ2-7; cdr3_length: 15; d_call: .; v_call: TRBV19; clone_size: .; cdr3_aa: CASSTSGSGSYEQYF; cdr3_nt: TGTGCCAGTAGTACCTCAGGGTCCGGGAGCTACGAGCAGTACTTC
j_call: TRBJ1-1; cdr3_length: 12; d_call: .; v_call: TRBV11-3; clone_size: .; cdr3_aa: CASSSMWEEAFF; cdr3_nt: TGTGCCAGCAGCTCGATGTGGGAGGAAGCTTTCTTT
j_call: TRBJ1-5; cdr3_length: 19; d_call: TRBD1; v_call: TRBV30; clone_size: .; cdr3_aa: CAWSVGQGVFTGGNQPQHF; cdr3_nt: TGTGCCTGGAGTGTAGGACAGGGTGTTTTTACTGGGGGCAATCAGCCCCAGCATTTT
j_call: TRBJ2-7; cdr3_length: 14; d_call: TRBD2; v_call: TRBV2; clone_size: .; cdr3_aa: CASRDPPGLAEQYF; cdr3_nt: TGTGCCAGCAGAGACCCCCCGGGACTAGCAGAGCAGTACTTC
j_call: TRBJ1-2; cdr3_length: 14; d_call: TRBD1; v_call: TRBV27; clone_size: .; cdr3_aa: CASSPGQGYWGYTF; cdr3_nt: TGTGCCAGCAGTCCAGGACAGGGGTATTGGGGCTACACCTTC
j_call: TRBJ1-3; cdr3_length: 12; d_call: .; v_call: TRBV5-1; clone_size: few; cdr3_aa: CASSLEGNTIYF; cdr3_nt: TGCGCCAGCAGCTTGGAGGGAAACACCATATATTTT
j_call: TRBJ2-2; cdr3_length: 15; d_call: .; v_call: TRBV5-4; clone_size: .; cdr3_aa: CASKKQGTNTGELFF; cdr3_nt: TGTGCCAGCAAAAAACAAGGCACGAACACCGGGGAGCTGTTTTTT
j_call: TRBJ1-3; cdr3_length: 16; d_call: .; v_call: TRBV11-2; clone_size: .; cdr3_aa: CASSLDKGFNGNTIYF; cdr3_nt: TGTGCCAGCAGCTTAGACAAGGGATTCAACGGAAACACCATATATTTT
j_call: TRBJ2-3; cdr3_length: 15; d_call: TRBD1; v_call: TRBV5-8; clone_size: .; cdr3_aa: CASSLDRGQADTQYF; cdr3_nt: TGTGCCAGCAGCTTGGACAGGGGGCAAGCAGATACGCAGTATTTT